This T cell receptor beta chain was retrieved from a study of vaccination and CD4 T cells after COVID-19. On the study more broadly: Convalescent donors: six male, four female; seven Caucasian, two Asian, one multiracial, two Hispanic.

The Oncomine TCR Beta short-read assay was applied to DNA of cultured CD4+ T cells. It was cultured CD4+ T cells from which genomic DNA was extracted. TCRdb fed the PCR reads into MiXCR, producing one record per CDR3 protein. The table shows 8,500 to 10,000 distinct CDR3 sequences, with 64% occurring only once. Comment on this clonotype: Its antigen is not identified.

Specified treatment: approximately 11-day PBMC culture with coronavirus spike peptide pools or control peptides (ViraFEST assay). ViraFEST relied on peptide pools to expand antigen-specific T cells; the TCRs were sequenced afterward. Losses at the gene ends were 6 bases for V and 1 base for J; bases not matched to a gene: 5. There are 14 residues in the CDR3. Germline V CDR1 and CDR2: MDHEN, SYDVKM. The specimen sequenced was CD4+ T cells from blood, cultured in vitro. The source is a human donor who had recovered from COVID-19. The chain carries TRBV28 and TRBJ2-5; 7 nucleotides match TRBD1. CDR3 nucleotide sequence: TGTGCCAGCAGCCGAGACAGGGCCCAAGAGACCCAGTACTTC. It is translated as CASSRDRAQETQYF.